The T cell receptor (beta chain) described here comes from a study of blood T cell repertoires in COVID-19. Study-level background: Sites in the United States, Italy and Spain provided acute and convalescent COVID-19 samples. T cells, B-cell-depleted T cells, or PBMCs supplied cDNA or gDNA.

The CDR3 loop spans 17 amino acids. CDR1 is LGHNA and CDR2 is YNFKEQ in the germline V gene. J lost 7 bases, V lost 0 bases, and 14 bases had no gene match. Source study methods: From reference gene primer amplification, estimates of nucleated cell counts were derived. Sequenced by immunoSEQ multiplex PCR; TCRdb stores in-frame clones only, minus some. V and J calls and clone size are those listed in that table; D and trimming were worked out from the DNA. The data contain approximately 230,000 clones, roughly 83% of them singletons. The sequenced sample consisted of peripheral blood. The rearrangement uses TRBV4-2 and TRBJ1-2; 7 positions agree with TRBD1. The receptor comes from a man older than 75 with acute or convalescent COVID-19. Written as DNA, the CDR3 is TGTGCCAGCAGCCAAGATCAAGGGAAGGGGGCGCCCGGTGGCTACACCTTC. It encodes CASSQDQGKGAPGGYTF.